One sample yielded the 4 T cell receptor beta chains listed below, sequenced in a study of T cell responses to AZD1222 COVID-19 vaccine. TCRdb's table, derived via immunoSEQ multiplex PCR, lists solely in-frame clones and lacks some. Of about 84,000 clones listed, around 90% are singletons. This material consisted of peripheral blood, taken 28 days after the second AZD1222 dose. Receptor source: an adult who received the AZD1222 COVID-19 vaccine.

The V gene is TRBV14, the J gene TRBJ1-4; no firm D call. The germline V gene encodes CDR1 SGHDN and CDR2 FVKESK. This CDR3 is built from 12 residues. V was trimmed by 4 bases and J by 8 bases, leaving 8 bases between them. DNA for the CDR3: TGTGCCAGCAGCCTATTAGGGGAAAAACTGTTTTTT. The encoded protein is CASSLLGEKLFF.

This chain connects TRBV27 to TRBJ1-6; 10 bases map to TRBD1. The CDR3 length is 15 residues. V lost 5 bases, J lost 4 bases, and 2 bases stayed unmatched. In germline, CDR1 is MNHEY, CDR2 SMNVEV (reference sequence). The CDR3: CASSLGQGYNSPLHF. DNA of the CDR3: TGTGCCAGCAGTCTGGGACAGGGGTATAATTCACCCCTCCACTTT.

This chain uses TRBV25-1 with TRBJ2-7, with TRBD1 matching 8 bases. The CDR3 is 14 amino acids. V trimming: 4 bases; J trimming: 0 bases; junction bases outside the gene matches: 2. CDR1 is MGHDK, CDR2 SYGVNS, per germline. CDR3 residues: CASSGQGFSYEQYF. CDR3 nucleotide sequence: TGTGCCAGCAGTGGACAGGGGTTCTCCTACGAGCAGTACTTC.

The DNA of the CDR3 is TGCGCCAGCCAAAAGGTCCCGGGGGAGCACAATGAGCAGTTCTTC. Protein sequence: CASQKVPGEHNEQFF. This chain connects TRBV5-1 to TRBJ2-1; maybe TRBD2 (6 bases). Per the germline V gene, CDR1 is SGHRS and CDR2 is YFSETQ. The CDR3 has 15 amino acids. Trimming removed 7 bases from V and 5 bases from J, with 19 bases in between.